This T cell receptor beta chain derives from a study of T cells in Graves' hyperthyroidism and ophthalmopathy. TCR beta CDR3 regions were amplified from RNA transcripts. The TCR CDR3 first-round RT-PCR relied on the HTBI primer set. MiXCR, applied by TCRdb to the multiplex PCR reads, yields one record per CDR3 protein. The sample records about 350,000 distinct CDR3 sequences, about 15% being singletons. To note about this clonotype: The antigen is undetermined.

General study points: Most clonotypes expanded in the thyroid (above 0.001) were also present in blood.

Source material: blood. This receptor was identified in a woman aged 30 to 39 with Graves' hyperthyroidism.

CDR3 residues: CASSTEPGELFF. The CDR3 DNA sequence: TGTGCCAGCAGCACCGAGCCCGGGGAGCTGTTTTTT. The gene calls are TRBV7-9 and TRBJ2-2; D unresolved. The CDR3 is 12 amino acids. V was pared by 5 bases and J by 6 bases, with 7 bases between. Germline values: CDR1 SEHNR, CDR2 FQNEAQ (reference sequence).